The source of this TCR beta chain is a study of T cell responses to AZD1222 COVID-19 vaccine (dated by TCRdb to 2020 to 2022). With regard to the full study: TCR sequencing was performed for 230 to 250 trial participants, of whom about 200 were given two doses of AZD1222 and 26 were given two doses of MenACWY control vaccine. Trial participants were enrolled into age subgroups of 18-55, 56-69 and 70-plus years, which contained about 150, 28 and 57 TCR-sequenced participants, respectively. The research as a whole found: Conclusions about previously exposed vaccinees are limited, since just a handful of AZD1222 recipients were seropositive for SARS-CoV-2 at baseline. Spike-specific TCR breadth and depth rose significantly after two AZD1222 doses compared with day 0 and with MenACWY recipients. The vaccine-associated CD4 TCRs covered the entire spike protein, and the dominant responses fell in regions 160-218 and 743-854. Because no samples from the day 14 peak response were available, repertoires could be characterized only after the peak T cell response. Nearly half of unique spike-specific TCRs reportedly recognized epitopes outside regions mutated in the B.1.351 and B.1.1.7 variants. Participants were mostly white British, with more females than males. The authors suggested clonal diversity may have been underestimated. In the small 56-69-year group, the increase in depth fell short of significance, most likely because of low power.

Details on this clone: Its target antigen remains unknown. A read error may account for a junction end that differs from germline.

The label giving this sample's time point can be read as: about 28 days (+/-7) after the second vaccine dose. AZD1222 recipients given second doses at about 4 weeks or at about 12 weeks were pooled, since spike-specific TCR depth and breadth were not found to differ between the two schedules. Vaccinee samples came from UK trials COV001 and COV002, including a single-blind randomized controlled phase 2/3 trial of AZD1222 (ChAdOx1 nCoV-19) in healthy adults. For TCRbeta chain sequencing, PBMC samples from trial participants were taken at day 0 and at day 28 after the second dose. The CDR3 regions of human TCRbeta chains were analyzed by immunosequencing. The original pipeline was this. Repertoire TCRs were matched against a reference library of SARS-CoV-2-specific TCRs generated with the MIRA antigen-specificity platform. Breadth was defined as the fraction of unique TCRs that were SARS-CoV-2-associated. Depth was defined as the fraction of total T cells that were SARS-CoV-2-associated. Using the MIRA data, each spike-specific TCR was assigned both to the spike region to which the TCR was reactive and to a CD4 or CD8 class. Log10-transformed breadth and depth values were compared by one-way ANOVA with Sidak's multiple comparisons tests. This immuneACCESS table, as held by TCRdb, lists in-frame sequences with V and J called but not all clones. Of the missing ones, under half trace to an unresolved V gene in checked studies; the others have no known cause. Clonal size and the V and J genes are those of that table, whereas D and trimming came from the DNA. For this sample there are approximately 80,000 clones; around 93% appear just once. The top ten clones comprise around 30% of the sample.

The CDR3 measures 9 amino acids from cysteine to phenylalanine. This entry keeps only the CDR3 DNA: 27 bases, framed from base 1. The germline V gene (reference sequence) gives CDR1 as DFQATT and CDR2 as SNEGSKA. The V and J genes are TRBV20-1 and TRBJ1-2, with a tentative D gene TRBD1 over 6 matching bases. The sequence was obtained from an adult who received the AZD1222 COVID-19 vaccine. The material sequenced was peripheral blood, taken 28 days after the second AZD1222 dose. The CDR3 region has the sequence CSAYEGEVF. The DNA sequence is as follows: TGCAGTGCTTATGAGGGGGAGGTCTTT.